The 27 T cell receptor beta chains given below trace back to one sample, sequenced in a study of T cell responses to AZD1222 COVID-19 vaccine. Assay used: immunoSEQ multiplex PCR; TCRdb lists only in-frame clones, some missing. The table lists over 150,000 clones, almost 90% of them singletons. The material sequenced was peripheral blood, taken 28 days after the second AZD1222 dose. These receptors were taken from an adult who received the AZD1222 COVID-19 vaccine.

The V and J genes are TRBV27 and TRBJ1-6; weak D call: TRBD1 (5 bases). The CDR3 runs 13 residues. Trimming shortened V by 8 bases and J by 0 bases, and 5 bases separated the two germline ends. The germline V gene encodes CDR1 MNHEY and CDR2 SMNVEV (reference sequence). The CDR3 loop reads CASGGSYNSPLHF. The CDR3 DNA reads TGTGCCAGCGGGGGCTCCTATAATTCACCCCTCCACTTT.

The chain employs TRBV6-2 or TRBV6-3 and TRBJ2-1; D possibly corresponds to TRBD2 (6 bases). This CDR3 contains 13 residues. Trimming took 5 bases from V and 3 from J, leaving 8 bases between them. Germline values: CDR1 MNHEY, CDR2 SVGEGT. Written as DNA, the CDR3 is TGTGCCAGCAGTGCGGACTACTACAATGAGCAGTTCTTC. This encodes CASSADYYNEQFF.

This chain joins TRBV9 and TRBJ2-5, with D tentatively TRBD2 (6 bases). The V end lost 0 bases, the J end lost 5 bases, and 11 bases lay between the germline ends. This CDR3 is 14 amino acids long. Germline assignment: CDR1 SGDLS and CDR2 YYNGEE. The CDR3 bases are TGTGCCAGCAGCGTAGGGGGGGTAGGCGAGACCCAGTACTTC. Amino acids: CASSVGGVGETQYF.

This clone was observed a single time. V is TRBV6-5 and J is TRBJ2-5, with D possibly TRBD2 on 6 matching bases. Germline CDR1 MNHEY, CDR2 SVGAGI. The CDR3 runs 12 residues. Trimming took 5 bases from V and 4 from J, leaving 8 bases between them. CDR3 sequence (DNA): TGTGCCAGCAGTCGGAGGGGAGAGACCCAGTACTTC. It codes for CASSRRGETQYF.

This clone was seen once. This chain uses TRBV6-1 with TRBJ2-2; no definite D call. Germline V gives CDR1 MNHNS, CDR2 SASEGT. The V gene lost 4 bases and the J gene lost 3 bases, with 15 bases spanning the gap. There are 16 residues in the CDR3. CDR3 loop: CASSVFGAADTGELFF. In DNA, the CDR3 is TGTGCCAGCAGTGTATTCGGTGCCGCCGACACCGGGGAGCTGTTTTTT.

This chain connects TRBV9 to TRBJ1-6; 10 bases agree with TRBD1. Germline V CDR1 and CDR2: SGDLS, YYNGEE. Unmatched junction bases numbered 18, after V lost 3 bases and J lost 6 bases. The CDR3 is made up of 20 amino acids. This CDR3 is CASSDPTGTGDDEGNSPLHF. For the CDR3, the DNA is TGTGCCAGCAGCGACCCTACGGGGACAGGGGATGATGAGGGTAATTCACCCCTCCACTTT.

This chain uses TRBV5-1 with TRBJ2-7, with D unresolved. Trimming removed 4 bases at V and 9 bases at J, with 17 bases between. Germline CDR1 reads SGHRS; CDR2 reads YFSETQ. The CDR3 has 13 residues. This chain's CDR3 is CASSPPGSAGQYF. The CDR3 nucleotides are TGCGCCAGCAGCCCCCCGGGTAGTGCTGGGCAGTACTTC.

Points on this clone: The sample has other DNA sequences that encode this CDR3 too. CDR3 amino acids: CASSLRETQYF. The CDR3 coding sequence is TGTGCCAGCAGCTTGAGAGAGACCCAGTACTTC. The V and J genes are TRBV5-6 and TRBJ2-5; D call uncertain. The CDR3 covers 11 residues. Germline CDR1 SGHDT, CDR2 YYEEEE. The V end was cut by 1 base, the J end by 4 bases, with 2 bases between. Filled out from reference TRBV5-6 and TRBJ2-5, the complete variable domain reads DAGVTQSPTHLIKTRGQQVTLRCSPKSGHDTVSWYQQALGQGPQFIFQYYEEEERQRGNFPDRFSGHQFPNYSSELNVNALLLGDSALYLCASSLRETQYFGPGTRLLVL.

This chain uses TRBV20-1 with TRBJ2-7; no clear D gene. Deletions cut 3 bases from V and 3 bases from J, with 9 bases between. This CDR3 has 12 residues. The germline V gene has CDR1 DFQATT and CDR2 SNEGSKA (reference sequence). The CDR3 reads CSASQAVYEQYF. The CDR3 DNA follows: TGCAGTGCTAGTCAGGCTGTCTACGAGCAGTACTTC.

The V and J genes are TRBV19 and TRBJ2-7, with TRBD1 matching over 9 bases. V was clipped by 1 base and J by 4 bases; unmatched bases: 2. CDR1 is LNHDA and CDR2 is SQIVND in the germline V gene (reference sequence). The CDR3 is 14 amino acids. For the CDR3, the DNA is TGTGCCAGTAGTATAGGGGGACAGGGATACGAGCAGTACTTC. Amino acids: CASSIGGQGYEQYF.

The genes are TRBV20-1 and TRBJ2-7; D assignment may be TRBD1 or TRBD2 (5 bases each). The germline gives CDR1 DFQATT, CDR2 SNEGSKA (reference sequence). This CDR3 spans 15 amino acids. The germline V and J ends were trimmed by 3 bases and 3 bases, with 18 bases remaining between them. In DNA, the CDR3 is TGCAGTGCTAGTGCACAGGCGGCGGGCATCTACGAGCAGTACTTC. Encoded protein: CSASAQAAGIYEQYF.

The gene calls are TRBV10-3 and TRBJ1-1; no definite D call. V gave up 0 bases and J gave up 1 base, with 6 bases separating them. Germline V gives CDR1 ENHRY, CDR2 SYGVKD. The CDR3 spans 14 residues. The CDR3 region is CAISESRGNTEAFF. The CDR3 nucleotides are TGTGCCATCAGTGAGTCACGGGGGAACACTGAAGCTTTCTTT.

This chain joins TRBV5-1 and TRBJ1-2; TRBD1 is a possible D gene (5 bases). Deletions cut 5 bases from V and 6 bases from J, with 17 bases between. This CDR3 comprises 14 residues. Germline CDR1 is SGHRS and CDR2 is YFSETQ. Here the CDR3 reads CASRQDWDRDGYTF. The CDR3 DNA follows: TGCGCCAGCAGGCAGGATTGGGACCGCGATGGCTACACCTTC.

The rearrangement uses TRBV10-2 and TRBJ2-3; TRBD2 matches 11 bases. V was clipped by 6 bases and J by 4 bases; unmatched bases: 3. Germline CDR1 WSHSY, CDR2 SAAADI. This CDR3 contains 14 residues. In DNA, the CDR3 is TGCGCCAGCAGAATTAGCGGGGGGGCAGATACGCAGTATTTT. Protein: CASRISGGADTQYF.

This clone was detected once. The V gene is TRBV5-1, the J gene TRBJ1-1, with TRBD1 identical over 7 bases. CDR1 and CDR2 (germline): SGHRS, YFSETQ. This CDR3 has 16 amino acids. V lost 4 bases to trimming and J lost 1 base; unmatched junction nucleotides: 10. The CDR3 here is CASSLVAGGGNTEAFF. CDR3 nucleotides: TGCGCCAGCAGCCTGGTGGCAGGGGGTGGGAACACTGAAGCTTTCTTT.

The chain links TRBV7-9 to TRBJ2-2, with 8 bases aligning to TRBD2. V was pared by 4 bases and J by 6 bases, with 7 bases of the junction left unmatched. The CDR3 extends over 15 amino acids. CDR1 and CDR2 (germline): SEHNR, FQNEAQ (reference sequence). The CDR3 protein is CASSSGGQGAGELFF. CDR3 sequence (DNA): TGTGCCAGCAGCTCGGGGGGGCAAGGAGCCGGGGAGCTGTTTTTT. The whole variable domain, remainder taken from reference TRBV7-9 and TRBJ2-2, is DTGVSQNPRHKITKRGQNVTFRCDPISEHNRLYWYRQTLGQGPEFLTYFQNEAQLEKSRLLSDRFSAERPKGSFSTLEIQRTEQGDSAMYLCASSSGGQGAGELFFGEGSRLTVL.

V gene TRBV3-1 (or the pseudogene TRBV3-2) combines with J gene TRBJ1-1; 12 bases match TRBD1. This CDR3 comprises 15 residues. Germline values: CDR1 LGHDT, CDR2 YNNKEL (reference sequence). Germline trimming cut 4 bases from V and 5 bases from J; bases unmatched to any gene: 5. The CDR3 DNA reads TGTGCCAGCAGCCGGGGACAGGGGGCTCTTACTGAAGCTTTCTTT. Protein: CASSRGQGALTEAFF.

CDR3: CASSQGLAKETQYF. Written as DNA, the CDR3 is TGTGCCAGCAGTCAGGGACTAGCAAAAGAGACCCAGTACTTC. The rearrangement joins TRBV6-5 to TRBJ2-5; TRBD2 matches at 9 bases. This CDR3 is built from 14 residues. CDR1 and CDR2 from the germline V gene are MNHEY and SVGAGI. J was trimmed by 3 bases and V by 5 bases; bases with no gene match: 4.

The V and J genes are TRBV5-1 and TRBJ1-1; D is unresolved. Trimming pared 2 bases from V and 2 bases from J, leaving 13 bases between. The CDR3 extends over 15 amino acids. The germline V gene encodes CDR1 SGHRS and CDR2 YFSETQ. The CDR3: CASSFLQTPNTEAFF. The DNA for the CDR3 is TGCGCCAGCAGCTTTCTACAGACACCTAACACTGAAGCTTTCTTT.

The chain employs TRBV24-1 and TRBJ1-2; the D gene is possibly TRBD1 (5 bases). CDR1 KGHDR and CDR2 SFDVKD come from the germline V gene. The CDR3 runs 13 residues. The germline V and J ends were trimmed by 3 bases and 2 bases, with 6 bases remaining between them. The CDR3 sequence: CATSDEGNYGYTF. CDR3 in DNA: TGTGCCACCAGTGATGAGGGGAACTATGGCTACACCTTC.

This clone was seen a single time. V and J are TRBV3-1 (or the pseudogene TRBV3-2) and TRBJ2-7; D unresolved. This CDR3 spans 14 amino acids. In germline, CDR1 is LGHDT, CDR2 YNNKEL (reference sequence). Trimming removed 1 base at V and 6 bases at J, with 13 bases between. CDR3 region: CASSQGRTRTEQYF. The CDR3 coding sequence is TGTGCCAGCAGCCAAGGAAGAACCCGGACCGAGCAGTACTTC.

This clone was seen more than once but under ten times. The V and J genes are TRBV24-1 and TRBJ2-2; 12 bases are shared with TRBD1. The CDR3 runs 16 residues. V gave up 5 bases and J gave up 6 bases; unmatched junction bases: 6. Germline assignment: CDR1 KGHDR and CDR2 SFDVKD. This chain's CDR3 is CATSVGTGGSPGELFF. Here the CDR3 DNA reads TGTGCCACCAGTGTCGGGACAGGGGGCTCCCCCGGGGAGCTGTTTTTT.

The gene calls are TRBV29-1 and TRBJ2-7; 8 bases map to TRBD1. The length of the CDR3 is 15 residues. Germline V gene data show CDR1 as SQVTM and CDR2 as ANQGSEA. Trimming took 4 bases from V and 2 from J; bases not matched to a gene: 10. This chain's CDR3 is CSVVLGTGGTYEQYF. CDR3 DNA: TGCAGCGTTGTCCTGGGGACAGGTGGGACCTACGAGCAGTACTTC.

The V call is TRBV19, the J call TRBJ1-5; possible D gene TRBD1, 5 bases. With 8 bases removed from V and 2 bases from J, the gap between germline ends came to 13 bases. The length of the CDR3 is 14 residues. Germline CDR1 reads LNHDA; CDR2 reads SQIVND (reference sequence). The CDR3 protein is CASWTRVRNQPQHF. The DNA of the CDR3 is TGTGCCAGTTGGACCAGGGTTCGCAATCAGCCCCAGCATTTT.

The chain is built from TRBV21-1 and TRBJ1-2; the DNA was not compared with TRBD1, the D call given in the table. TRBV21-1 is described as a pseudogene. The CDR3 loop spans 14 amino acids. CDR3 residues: CASSKVVRDYGYTF. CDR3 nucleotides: TGTGCCAGCAGCAAAGTGGTCAGGGACTATGGCTACACCTTC.

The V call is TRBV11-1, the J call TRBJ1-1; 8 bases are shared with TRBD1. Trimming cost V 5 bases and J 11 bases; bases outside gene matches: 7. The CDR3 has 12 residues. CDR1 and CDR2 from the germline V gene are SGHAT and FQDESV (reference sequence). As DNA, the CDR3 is TGTGCCAGCAGCCCCTTGGACAGGGCGGCTTTCTTT. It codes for CASSPLDRAAFF. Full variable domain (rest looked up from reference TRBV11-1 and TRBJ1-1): EAEVAQSPRYKITEKSQAVAFWCDPISGHATLYWYRQILGQGPELLVQFQDESVVDDSQLPKDRFSAERLKGVDSTLKIQPAELGDSAMYLCASSPLDRAAFFGQGTRLTVV.

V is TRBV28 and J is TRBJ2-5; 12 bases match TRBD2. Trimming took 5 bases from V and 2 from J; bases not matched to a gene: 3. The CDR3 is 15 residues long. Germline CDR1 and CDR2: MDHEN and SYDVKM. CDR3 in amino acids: CASSLTSGGQETQYF. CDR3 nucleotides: TGTGCCAGCAGTCTGACTAGCGGGGGTCAAGAGACCCAGTACTTC.